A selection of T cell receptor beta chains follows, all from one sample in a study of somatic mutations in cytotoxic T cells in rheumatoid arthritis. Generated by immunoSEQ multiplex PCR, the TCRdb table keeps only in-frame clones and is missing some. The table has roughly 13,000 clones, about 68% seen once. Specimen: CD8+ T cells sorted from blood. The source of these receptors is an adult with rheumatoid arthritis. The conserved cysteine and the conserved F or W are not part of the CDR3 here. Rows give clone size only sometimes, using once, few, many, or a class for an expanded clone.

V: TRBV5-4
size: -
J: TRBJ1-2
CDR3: ASSLGTATYT

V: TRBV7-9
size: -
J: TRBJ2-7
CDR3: ASSFRGQSKDEQY

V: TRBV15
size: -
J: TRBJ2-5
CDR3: ATSRDGATGGGETQY

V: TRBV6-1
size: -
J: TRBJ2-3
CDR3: ASSDILAGSTDTQY

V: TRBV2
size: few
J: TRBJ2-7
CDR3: ASRGQGYEQY

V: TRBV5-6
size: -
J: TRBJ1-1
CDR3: ASSPLARTAAHTEAF

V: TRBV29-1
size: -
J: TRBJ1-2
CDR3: SVGQSEEGLEDGYT

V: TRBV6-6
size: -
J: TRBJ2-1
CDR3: ASSYSPAGDNEQF

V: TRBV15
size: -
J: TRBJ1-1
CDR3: ATSSNAENTEAF

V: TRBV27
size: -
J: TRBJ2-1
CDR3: ASSVQGRYEQF

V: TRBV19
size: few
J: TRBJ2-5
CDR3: ASSIGWTQY

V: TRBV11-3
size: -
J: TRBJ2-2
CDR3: ASSVLAVGGELF

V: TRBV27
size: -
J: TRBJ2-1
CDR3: ASSPGTVSRNSYNEQF

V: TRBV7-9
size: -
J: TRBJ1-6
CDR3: ASSSGALNSPLH

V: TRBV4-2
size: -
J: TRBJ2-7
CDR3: ASSQETVAAANEQY

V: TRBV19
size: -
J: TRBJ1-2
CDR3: ASSENYVGGYT

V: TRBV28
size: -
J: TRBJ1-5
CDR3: ASSMGGRLNQPQH

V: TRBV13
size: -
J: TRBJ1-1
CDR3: ASSPGQAATEAF

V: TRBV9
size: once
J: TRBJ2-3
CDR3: ASSAGPSDTQY

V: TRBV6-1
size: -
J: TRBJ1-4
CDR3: ASSDGTGGGNEKLF

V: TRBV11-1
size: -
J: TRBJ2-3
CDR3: ASSEDTRGTQY

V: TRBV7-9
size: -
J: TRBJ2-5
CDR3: ASSLELGMGETQY

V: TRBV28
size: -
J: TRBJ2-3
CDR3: ASSPPWDPLMRDTQY

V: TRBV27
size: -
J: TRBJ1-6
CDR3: ASSLVQDYNSPLH

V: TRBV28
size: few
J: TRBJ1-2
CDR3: ASSPRLTGAYGYT

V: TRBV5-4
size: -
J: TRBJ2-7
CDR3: ASSLSRDNYEQY

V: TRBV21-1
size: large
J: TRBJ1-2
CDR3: ASSNRAGNYGYT

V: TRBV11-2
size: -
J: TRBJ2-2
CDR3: ASSHAGRTTNGELF

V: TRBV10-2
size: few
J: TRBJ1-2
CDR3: ASSERGRDYGYT

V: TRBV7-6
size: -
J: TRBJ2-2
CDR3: ASSLAAGQGVGELF

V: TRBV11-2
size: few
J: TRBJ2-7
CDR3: ASKVGPSYEQY

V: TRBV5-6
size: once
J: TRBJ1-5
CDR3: ASSSTGYSNQPQH

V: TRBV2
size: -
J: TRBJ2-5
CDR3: ASSPWRGGETQY

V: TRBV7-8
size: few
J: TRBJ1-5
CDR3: ASSDVSEGQPQH

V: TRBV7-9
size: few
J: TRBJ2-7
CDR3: ASSSRQGTHEQY

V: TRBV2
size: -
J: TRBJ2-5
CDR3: ASSDSMAETQY

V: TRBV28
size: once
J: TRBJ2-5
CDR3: ASYSPTQETQY

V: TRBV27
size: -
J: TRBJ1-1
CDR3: ASSLWVGDTEAF

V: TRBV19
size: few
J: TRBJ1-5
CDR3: ASNEGLGQPQH

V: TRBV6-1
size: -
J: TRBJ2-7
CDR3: ASSEVGYSGEQY

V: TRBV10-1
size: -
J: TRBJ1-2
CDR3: ASTEGQLWSYGYT

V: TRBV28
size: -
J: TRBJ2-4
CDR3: ASSRPWAKNIQY

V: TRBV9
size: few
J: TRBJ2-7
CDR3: ASSGTRGEQY

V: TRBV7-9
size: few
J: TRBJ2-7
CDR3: ASSTHRVQGYEQY

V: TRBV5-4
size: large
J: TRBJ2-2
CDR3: ASSDGVAAGELF

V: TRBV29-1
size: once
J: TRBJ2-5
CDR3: SVEGRGRQGWLGETQY

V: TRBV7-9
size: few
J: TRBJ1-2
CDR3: ASSPGDVGYT

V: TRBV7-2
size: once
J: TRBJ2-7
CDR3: ASSLLGRGSSYEQY

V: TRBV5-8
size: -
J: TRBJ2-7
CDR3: ASSLKSVYSPYEQY

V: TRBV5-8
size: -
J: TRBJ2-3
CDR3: ASLGRLEPDTQY

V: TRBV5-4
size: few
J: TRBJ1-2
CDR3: ASSLGQGPRNYGYT

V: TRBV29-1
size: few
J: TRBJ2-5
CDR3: SASSGGKETQY

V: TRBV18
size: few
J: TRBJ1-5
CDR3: ASSPDHGGSPPQH